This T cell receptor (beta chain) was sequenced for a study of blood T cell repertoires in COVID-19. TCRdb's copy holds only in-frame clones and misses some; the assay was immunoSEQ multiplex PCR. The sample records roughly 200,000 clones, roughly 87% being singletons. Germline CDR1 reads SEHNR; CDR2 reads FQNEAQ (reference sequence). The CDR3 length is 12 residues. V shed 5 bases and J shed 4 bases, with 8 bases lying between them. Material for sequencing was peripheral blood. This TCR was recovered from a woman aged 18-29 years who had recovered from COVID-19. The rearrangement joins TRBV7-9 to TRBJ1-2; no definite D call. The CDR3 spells CASSQNGYGYTF. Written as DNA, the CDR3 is TGTGCCAGCAGCCAGAATGGCTATGGCTACACCTTC.